The 32 T cell receptor beta chains below come from one sample, sequenced in a study of T-cell memory formation after mild COVID-19. MiXCR, run by TCRdb on the 5' RACE reads, gives a single entry per CDR3 protein. The table shows tens of thousands of distinct CDR3 sequences, with around 15% occurring only once. The sequenced material came from PBMCs or a T cell subset sorted from them (not recorded which). Receptors originate from a man aged 18 to 30 who had mild COVID-19 (a few samples of this study predate the infection). Cell type and time point are not known.

There are a few counts of this clonotype. The CDR3 coding sequence is TGTGCCAGCAGTGCCGGCTCGACCTACAATGAGCAGTTCTTC. It codes for CASSAGSTYNEQFF. The rearrangement joins TRBV6-1 to TRBJ2-1; D uncertain. V dropped 4 bases and J dropped 2 bases, with 9 bases sitting between them. The CDR3 totals 14 residues. Germline CDR1 reads MNHNS; CDR2 reads SASEGT.

The chain employs TRBV5-4 and TRBJ2-1; D not certain. Trimming removed 4 bases from V and 5 bases from J, with 10 bases in between. Germline lookup yields CDR1 SGHNT and CDR2 YYREEE (reference sequence). CDR3 size: 13 residues. The CDR3, as DNA: TGTGCCAGCAGCACCACTCGGAACAATGAGCAGTTCTTC. Its translation: CASSTTRNNEQFF.

This clonotype came up many times. One end of the junction varies from germline; a read error may be responsible. The chain employs TRBV4-1 and TRBJ1-5; TRBD1 aligns across 10 bases. Germline V lookup: CDR1 MGHRA, CDR2 YSYEKL. This CDR3 is built from 14 residues. The chain's CDR3 is CASSQGQGNQPQHF. In nucleotides, the CDR3 is TGTGCCAGCAGCCAGGGACAGGGGAATCAGCCCCAGCATTTT.

V is TRBV20-1 and J is TRBJ1-2; 9 bases align to TRBD1. Germline V gene data show CDR1 as DFQATT and CDR2 as SNEGSKA (reference sequence). With V trimmed by 5 bases and J by 8 bases, 9 bases remained unmatched. The CDR3 length is 13 residues. The CDR3 sequence is CSAPIGTGSGYTF. CDR3 sequence (DNA): TGCAGTGCTCCGATAGGGACAGGGAGCGGCTACACCTTC.

The table lists this clonotype with a few counts. The V gene is TRBV6-6, the J gene TRBJ1-6, with D hard to call. The CDR3 totals 16 residues. From germline, CDR1 is MNHNY and CDR2 SVGAGI (reference sequence). The V end was cut by 0 bases, the J end by 10 bases, with 16 bases between. This CDR3 reads CASSYSRERAGSPLHF. The CDR3 coding sequence is TGTGCCAGCAGTTACTCGAGGGAAAGGGCTGGATCACCCCTCCACTTT.

This clonotype was detected only a few times. The V call is TRBV4-1, the J call TRBJ2-7; 8 bases map to TRBD1. Unmatched junction bases numbered 3, after V lost 5 bases and J lost 0 bases. Germline V CDR1 and CDR2: MGHRA, YSYEKL. This CDR3 comprises 14 residues. DNA of the CDR3: TGCGCCAGCAGCACCGGGACAGGCTCCTACGAGCAGTACTTC. This translates into CASSTGTGSYEQYF.

The chain is built from TRBV7-9 and TRBJ2-3, with 9 bases fitting TRBD1. Trimming at V came to 5 bases and at J to 3 bases, leaving 9 bases not matched to a gene. The CDR3 consists of 16 residues. From germline, CDR1 is SEHNR and CDR2 FQNEAQ (reference sequence). The CDR3 loop is CASSPLGQGGTDTQYF. The CDR3 DNA reads TGTGCCAGCAGCCCCCTGGGACAGGGAGGAACAGATACGCAGTATTTT.

The chain has TRBV18 and TRBJ2-5, with 10 positions matching TRBD1. CDR1 and CDR2 from the germline V gene are KGHSH and LQKENI. Trimming cost V 3 bases and J 5 bases; bases outside gene matches: 12. The CDR3 runs to 17 residues. The CDR3 nucleotides are TGTGCCAGCTCACCCTTAGAAGATGACAGGGGGCTGGAGACCCAGTACTTC. Its protein is CASSPLEDDRGLETQYF.

The table lists this clonotype with a few counts. This chain uses TRBV19 with TRBJ2-3; TRBD2 might be the D (6 bases). CDR3 length: 14 residues. V lost 6 bases to trimming and J lost 0 bases, with 10 bases between them. Germline lookup yields CDR1 LNHDA and CDR2 SQIVND (reference sequence). The CDR3 DNA follows: TGTGCCAGTAGCCCGGGGGAGAGCACAGATACGCAGTATTTT. Encoded protein: CASSPGESTDTQYF. The variable domain in full, completed from reference TRBV19 and TRBJ2-3, reads DGGITQSPKYLFRKEGQNVTLSCEQNLNHDAMYWYRQDPGQGLRLIYYSQIVNDFQKGDIAEGYSVSREKKESFPLTVTSAQKNPTAFYLCASSPGESTDTQYFGPGTRLTVL.

This clonotype was counted a few times. CDR3 sequence (DNA): TGCGCCAGCAGCTTGGCCCCGGACACTGAAGCTTTCTTT. It yields the protein CASSLAPDTEAFF. J is TRBJ1-1 and V is TRBV5-1; D unresolved. Germline values: CDR1 SGHRS, CDR2 YFSETQ. V dropped 0 bases and J dropped 3 bases, with 6 bases sitting between them. The CDR3 length is 13 residues.

This clonotype was counted only a few times. The chain employs TRBV27 and TRBJ2-3; TRBD1 aligns across 9 bases. Per the germline V gene, CDR1 is MNHEY and CDR2 is SMNVEV (reference sequence). Unmatched junction bases numbered 5, after V lost 6 bases and J lost 1 base. This CDR3 comprises 15 residues. The CDR3 DNA sequence: TGTGCCAGCAGCATTACAGGGGGCCGCACAGATACGCAGTATTTT. Residues: CASSITGGRTDTQYF.

This clonotype was seen many times. The chain couples TRBV6-6 to TRBJ1-2; TRBD1 matches 7 bases. After removal of 4 bases from V and 3 bases from J, the junction contained 11 bases not matched to a gene. CDR3 length: 16 amino acids. CDR1 and CDR2 (germline): MNHNY, SVGAGI (reference sequence). CDR3 region: CASSFPSLQGDYGYTF. In DNA, the CDR3 is TGTGCCAGCAGTTTTCCGAGCCTTCAGGGGGACTATGGCTACACCTTC.

The chain joins TRBV18 to TRBJ2-1; 7 bases are shared with TRBD1. The germline CDR1 and CDR2 sequences are KGHSH and LQKENI. The CDR3 covers 11 residues. With V trimmed by 6 bases and J by 10 bases, 3 bases remained unmatched. The CDR3 spells CASSQGEEQFF. CDR3 nucleotides: TGTGCCAGCTCCCAGGGGGAAGAGCAGTTCTTC.

The V gene is TRBV4-3, the J gene TRBJ2-7; maybe TRBD1 (6 bases). V lost 2 bases and J 4 bases, leaving 15 bases between the germline ends. CDR1 is LGHNA, CDR2 YSLEER, per germline. This CDR3 has 15 amino acids. For the CDR3, the DNA is TGCGCCAGCAGCCAACCAGGACAGTTCCGATACGAGCAGTACGTC. Protein sequence: CASSQPGQFRYEQYV.

There are a few counts of this clonotype. CDR3 in amino acids: CASSRDRVASPLHF. The CDR3 DNA reads TGTGCCAGCAGCCGGGACAGGGTAGCTTCACCCCTCCACTTT. The rearrangement joins TRBV7-9 to TRBJ1-6, with 9 nucleotides matching TRBD1. CDR3 length equals 14 residues. J was trimmed by 9 bases and V by 5 bases; bases with no gene match: 5. Per germline, CDR1 SEHNR and CDR2 FQNEAQ (reference sequence).

This clonotype has more than one count but fewer than ten. The chain is built from TRBV2 and TRBJ2-7; 7 nucleotides agree with TRBD2. Looked up from germline, CDR1 is SNHLY and CDR2 is FYNNEI. The CDR3 runs to 17 residues. Germline trimming cut 4 bases from V and 2 bases from J; bases unmatched to any gene: 14. The CDR3 nucleotides are TGTGCCAGCAGTGCCCGAGAGTTGGGGGGGATGGCCTACGAGCAGTACTTC. Encoded protein: CASSARELGGMAYEQYF.

This clonotype was picked up a small number of times. This chain connects TRBV10-3 to TRBJ1-1, with a possible D match to TRBD1 (5 bases). The CDR3 length is 15 residues. The V end was cut by 4 bases, the J end by 6 bases, with 18 bases between. Germline values: CDR1 ENHRY, CDR2 SYGVKD. The CDR3 spells CAISGIGTASAEAFF. The CDR3 DNA is TGTGCCATCAGTGGTATTGGGACTGCCTCTGCTGAAGCTTTCTTT.

This clonotype was observed a handful of times. The J gene is TRBJ2-3, the V gene TRBV7-3; no clear D. The germline CDR1 and CDR2 sequences are SGHTA and FQGTGA. The CDR3 consists of 13 residues. V lost 3 bases and J lost 5, with 9 bases in between. The CDR3: CASSFSALDTQYF. The CDR3 DNA reads TGTGCCAGCAGCTTTAGTGCGTTAGATACGCAGTATTTT. Based on the CDR3 plus reference TRBV7-3 and TRBJ2-3, the full variable domain is GAGVSQTPSNKVTEKGKYVELRCDPISGHTALYWYRQSLGQGPEFLIYFQGTGAADDSGLPNDRFFAVRPEGSVSTLKIQRTERGDSAVYLCASSFSALDTQYFGPGTRLTVL.

As to this clonotype: At one end, the junction sequence differs from germline, possibly due to a read error. The gene calls are TRBV4-2 and TRBJ1-2; D is unclear. CDR1 and CDR2 (germline): LGHNA, YNFKEQ. The CDR3 is 12 residues long. In nucleotides, the CDR3 is TGTGCCAGCAGCCAAAGTGGAGCTGGCTACAACTTC. It yields the protein CASSQSGAGYNF.

The chain is built from TRBV19 and TRBJ1-2, with D uncertain. CDR1 LNHDA and CDR2 SQIVND come from the germline V gene (reference sequence). CDR3 length equals 16 residues. V was shortened by 3 bases and J by 4 bases, with 18 bases between the two germline ends. The CDR3 bases are TGTGCCAGTAGTATGATCTCGGACCGCGGCGGCTATGGCTACACCTTC. Translated: CASSMISDRGGYGYTF. Looking up the rest from reference TRBV19 and TRBJ1-2 gives the full variable domain: DGGITQSPKYLFRKEGQNVTLSCEQNLNHDAMYWYRQDPGQGLRLIYYSQIVNDFQKGDIAEGYSVSREKKESFPLTVTSAQKNPTAFYLCASSMISDRGGYGYTFGSGTRLTVV.

In this sample, this clonotype turned up a few times. The chain is built from TRBV6-5 and TRBJ1-1, with a possible D match to TRBD1 (6 bases). V shed 0 bases and J shed 11 bases, with 16 bases lying between them. The CDR3 consists of 14 residues. CDR1 and CDR2 (germline): MNHEY, SVGAGI. Here the CDR3 reads CASSYSKVRTEAFF. The CDR3 DNA reads as TGTGCCAGCAGTTACTCTAAGGTGCGGACAGAGGCTTTCTTT.

This clonotype came up a few times. The rearrangement uses TRBV6-2 or TRBV6-3 and TRBJ1-5; 7 bases align to TRBD1. The CDR3 runs to 14 residues. After removal of 6 bases from V and 4 bases from J, the junction contained 6 bases not matched to a gene. From germline, CDR1 is MNHEY and CDR2 SVGEGT. The CDR3: CASRATGTNQPQHF. The DNA for the CDR3 is TGTGCCAGCAGGGCGACAGGGACAAATCAGCCCCAGCATTTT.

A few counts support this clonotype. This sequence joins TRBV27 and TRBJ2-7, with 8 bases identical to TRBD1. Germline V gene lookup returns CDR1 MNHEY and CDR2 SMNVEV (reference sequence). V trimming: 4 bases; J trimming: 5 bases; junction bases outside the gene matches: 7. The CDR3 contains 14 residues. CDR3 coding DNA: TGTGCCAGCAGTTCCGGACAGGGTGGCAACGAGCAGTACTTC. This sequence encodes CASSSGQGGNEQYF.

The sample holds a few counts of this clonotype. J is TRBJ2-1 and V is TRBV6-6; D is uncertain. Germline V gene data show CDR1 as MNHNY and CDR2 as SVGAGI (reference sequence). Deletions cut 11 bases from V and 4 bases from J, with 12 bases between. The CDR3 has 12 amino acids. CDR3 in DNA: TGTGCCGCAGGCAGGTTTTACAATGAGCAGTTCTTC. It encodes CAAGRFYNEQFF.

This clonotype was observed a few times. This chain connects TRBV7-9 to TRBJ2-3; 8 bases match TRBD2. The CDR3 is 15 residues long. Losses at the gene ends were 7 bases for V and 2 bases for J; bases not matched to a gene: 8. Germline lookup yields CDR1 SEHNR and CDR2 FQNEAQ (reference sequence). The CDR3 sequence: CASIGVAGHTDTQYF. In DNA form, the CDR3 reads TGTGCCAGCATTGGTGTAGCGGGACACACAGATACGCAGTATTTT.

V is TRBV29-1 and J is TRBJ2-7; D uncertain. Germline loops: CDR1 SQVTM, CDR2 ANQGSEA. The V end was cut by 6 bases, the J end by 6 bases, with 12 bases between. The CDR3 runs to 11 residues. CDR3 DNA: TGCAGCGTGCTGTGGGGTACCGAGCAGTACGTC. Amino acid sequence: CSVLWGTEQYV.

The V and J genes are TRBV6-5 and TRBJ1-2; D may be TRBD1 (6 bases). V lost 11 bases to trimming and J lost 6 bases, with 19 bases between them. Germline V lookup: CDR1 MNHEY, CDR2 SVGAGI. The CDR3 totals 13 residues. This chain's CDR3 is CAATRGLSDGYTF. The CDR3 DNA follows: TGTGCCGCGACTAGGGGGTTATCGGATGGCTACACCTTC.

V usage is TRBV11-3 and J usage is TRBJ2-1; D gene ambiguous. The ends were cut back, 5 bases at V and 6 bases at J, with 8 bases in the middle. The CDR3 is 12 residues long. Per the germline V gene, CDR1 is SGHNT and CDR2 is YENEEA. CDR3 nucleotides: TGTGCCAGCAGCAGCTCACGCAATGAGCAGTTCTTC. Protein product: CASSSSRNEQFF.

This clonotype has more than one count but fewer than ten. The chain has TRBV20-1 and TRBJ1-1; TRBD1 matches at 9 bases. Trimming at V came to 1 base and at J to 5 bases, leaving 5 bases not matched to a gene. Germline V gene lookup returns CDR1 DFQATT and CDR2 SNEGSKA (reference sequence). The length of the CDR3 is 14 residues. Written as DNA, the CDR3 is TGCAGTGCTAGAGCCCCGGACAGGGGAACTGAAGCTTTCTTT. Encoded protein: CSARAPDRGTEAFF.

The CDR3 spells CASSSPGGSYGYTF. CDR3 nucleotide sequence: TGTGCCAGCAGCTCCCCAGGGGGTAGCTATGGCTACACCTTC. The chain has TRBV28 and TRBJ1-2; TRBD1 agrees at 7 bases. V trimming: 6 bases; J trimming: 4 bases; junction bases outside the gene matches: 8. This CDR3 region has 14 residues. CDR1 is MDHEN, CDR2 SYDVKM, per germline.

In its sample, this clonotype was seen many times. The CDR3 here is CASSFGAENTEAFF. In DNA, the CDR3 is TGTGCCAGCAGCTTTGGGGCCGAGAACACTGAAGCTTTCTTT. V usage is TRBV7-6 and J usage is TRBJ1-1; the D gene is possibly TRBD1 (5 bases). Trimming removed 3 bases at V and 1 base at J, with 9 bases between. The CDR3 length is 14 residues. CDR1 is SGHVS, CDR2 FNYEAQ, per germline.

The rearrangement uses TRBV5-5 and TRBJ2-3; D call uncertain. CDR1 and CDR2 from the germline V gene are SGHKS and YYEKEE (reference sequence). V gave up 0 bases and J gave up 0 bases, with 11 bases separating them. The CDR3 consists of 16 residues. The CDR3 DNA reads TGTGCCAGCAGCTTGGCCGAATACGACAGCACAGATACGCAGTATTTT. Residues: CASSLAEYDSTDTQYF.